The 3 T cell receptor beta chains presented below share a single source sample, sequenced in a study of blood T cell repertoires in COVID-19. Sequencing used immunoSEQ multiplex PCR; TCRdb keeps in-frame clones, though not all of them. The profile covers over 110,000 clones, with roughly 80% appearing a single time and 5.5% taken by the ten largest. Sequenced sample: PBMCs or T cells enriched from blood (not recorded which). Every receptor here comes from a man between 40 and 49 years old with acute COVID-19.

J is TRBJ1-1 and V is TRBV10-2; 7 nucleotides match TRBD1. Trimming removed 4 bases from V and 5 bases from J; junction bases left unmatched: 7. Germline CDR1 WSHSY, CDR2 SAAADI. The CDR3 runs 14 residues. CDR3 sequence reads: CASSATQGSTEAFF. The CDR3 nucleotides are TGCGCCAGCAGTGCAACACAGGGGAGTACTGAAGCTTTCTTT.

The V gene is TRBV12-3 or TRBV12-4, the J gene TRBJ2-3; D gene unclear. The CDR3 length is 13 residues. V was cut by 8 bases and J by 0 bases, with 9 bases left in between. CDR3 bases: TGTGCCAGCCTAAAGACTAGCACAGATACGCAGTATTTT. Its translation: CASLKTSTDTQYF.

The chain couples TRBV30 to TRBJ2-1; perhaps TRBD1 as D (5 bases). Germline CDR1 and CDR2: GTSNPN and SVGIG (reference sequence). The V gene lost 5 bases and the J gene lost 9 bases, with 17 bases spanning the gap. The CDR3 spans 13 residues. The CDR3 reads CAWARPQVGEQFF. In nucleotides, the CDR3 is TGTGCCTGGGCCCGCCCACAGGTGGGTGAGCAGTTCTTC.